The 30 T cell receptor beta chains listed next were all sequenced from one sample in a study of vaccination effects on CD4 cells after COVID-19 (dated by TCRdb to about 2022). The library was generated by the immunoSEQ multiplex PCR assay. In TCRdb, the immuneACCESS table is reduced to in-frame sequences with V and J assigned. These tables do not hold every clone; where another copy was compared, an unresolved V gene accounts for under half, and the others remain unexplained. For this sample the table gives about 32,000 clones, of which approximately 72% were detected only once. The ten largest clonotypes hold 12% of the sample. These receptors have no identified antigens. In the ViraFEST assay, PBMC were stimulated with viral peptide pools, and TCR sequencing was then used to find antigen-specific CD4+ T cell clonotypes based on their expansion. After about 10 days of culture, CD4+ T cells were isolated with the EasySep CD4+ T cell isolation kit. Two doses of either the BNT162b2 or the mRNA-1273 mRNA SARS-CoV-2 vaccine were administered to participants.

Sequenced here: CD4+ T cells from PBMCs cultured with HCoV-229E spike peptides, sampled after COVID-19 vaccination. The cell subset or site label corresponds to: HCoV-229E spike overlapping peptide pool stimulation. All receptors come from a human donor who received a COVID-19 vaccine.

The chain joins TRBV4-2 to TRBJ2-1; 8 bases match TRBD1. V was clipped by 3 bases and J by 11 bases; unmatched bases: 3. The germline V gene encodes CDR1 LGHNA and CDR2 YNFKEQ. This CDR3 contains 12 residues. DNA of the CDR3: TGTGCCAGCAGCCAGGACAGGGATCAGCAGTTCTTC. It is translated as CASSQDRDQQFF.

V is TRBV20-1 and J is TRBJ2-5; D remains unclear. Germline V gives CDR1 DFQATT, CDR2 SNEGSKA (reference sequence). CDR3 size: 10 residues. With 3 bases removed from V and 7 bases from J, the gap between germline ends came to 6 bases. CDR3 sequence reads: CSASRGTQYF. CDR3 in DNA: TGCAGTGCTAGTAGAGGGACCCAGTACTTC.

The rearrangement joins TRBV7-8 to TRBJ2-1; no clear D. The CDR3 totals 12 residues. Looked up from germline, CDR1 is SGHVS and CDR2 is FQNEAQ. V lost 5 bases to trimming and J lost 10 bases, with 12 bases between them. The CDR3 is CASSMSRLEQFF. In DNA form, the CDR3 reads TGTGCCAGCAGCATGAGTCGTCTAGAGCAGTTCTTC.

V and J are TRBV19 and TRBJ2-1, with TRBD2 matching over 7 bases. Trimming removed 6 bases from V and 7 bases from J; junction bases left unmatched: 15. This CDR3 has 16 residues. Germline V gene sequence: CDR1 LNHDA, CDR2 SQIVND (reference sequence). CDR3 region: CASSRYGGSSGNEQFF. In DNA form, the CDR3 reads TGTGCCAGTAGCCGATATGGCGGGAGTTCAGGGAATGAGCAGTTCTTC.

The V call is TRBV10-3, the J call TRBJ1-5; D gene uncertain. V was shortened by 6 bases and J by 0 bases, with 12 bases between the two germline ends. In germline, CDR1 is ENHRY, CDR2 SYGVKD. This CDR3 is 15 amino acids long. The CDR3 DNA sequence: TGTGCCATCAGCCGAAGATACGATAGCAATCAGCCCCAGCATTTT. This translates into CAISRRYDSNQPQHF.

The V gene is TRBV18, the J gene TRBJ2-6; 10 bases fit TRBD1. The CDR3 is made up of 17 amino acids. J gave up 0 bases and V 8 bases, and 7 bases lay outside the gene matches. Germline V lookup: CDR1 KGHSH, CDR2 LQKENI. This CDR3 reads CASTTGTGASGANVLTF. The CDR3 bases are TGTGCCAGCACCACCGGGACAGGGGCCTCTGGGGCCAACGTCCTGACTTTC.

This clone was detected only a few times. The CDR3 protein is CASSLVTGRGNTIYF. The CDR3 DNA follows: TGTGCCAGCAGCTTGGTCACAGGACGGGGAAACACCATATATTTT. The chain carries TRBV5-4 and TRBJ1-3; possible D gene TRBD1, 5 bases. V shed 0 bases and J shed 4 bases, with 11 bases lying between them. Germline assignment: CDR1 SGHNT and CDR2 YYREEE (reference sequence). This CDR3 has 15 amino acids.

A single count supports this clone. This sequence joins TRBV5-8 and TRBJ2-5, with D unresolved. The V end lost 0 bases, the J end lost 6 bases, and 12 bases lay between the germline ends. The length of the CDR3 is 14 residues. The V gene's germline CDR1 is SGHTS and CDR2 YDEGEE. This CDR3 is CASSLAGSLQTQYF. The CDR3 DNA is TGTGCCAGCAGCTTGGCCGGAAGTTTGCAGACCCAGTACTTC.

The genes are TRBV7-9 and TRBJ2-7; D is possibly TRBD2 (6 bases). Germline loops: CDR1 SEHNR, CDR2 FQNEAQ (reference sequence). V lost 8 bases and J lost 6, with 26 bases in between. The CDR3 covers 16 residues. CDR3 loop: CASRMRDSPTQGEQYF. The CDR3 nucleotides are TGTGCCAGCCGTATGCGGGACTCCCCCACCCAAGGCGAGCAGTACTTC.

The CDR3 reads CASSEIGANVLTF. CDR3 DNA: TGTGCCAGCAGTGAAATTGGGGCCAACGTCCTGACTTTC. V gene TRBV25-1 combines with J gene TRBJ2-6; D gene ambiguous. The CDR3 spans 13 residues. V gave up 2 bases and J gave up 3 bases, with 2 bases separating them. In germline, CDR1 is MGHDK, CDR2 SYGVNS.

The chain uses TRBV14 and TRBJ2-2, with 7 nucleotides matching TRBD1. The junction had 6 bases not matched to a gene; V was cut back by 5 bases and J by 6 bases. The CDR3 runs to 14 residues. CDR1 is SGHDN and CDR2 is FVKESK in the germline V gene. The CDR3 DNA is TGTGCCAGCAGCTTTGACAGGGTACCCGGGGAGCTGTTTTTT. Protein sequence: CASSFDRVPGELFF.

V is TRBV18 and J is TRBJ1-1; D is ambiguous. V lost 0 bases to trimming and J lost 2 bases, with 10 bases between them. The CDR3 runs to 15 residues. Germline V gene lookup returns CDR1 KGHSH and CDR2 LQKENI. DNA of the CDR3: TGTGCCAGCTCACCACCTAATCGATTCAACACTGAAGCTTTCTTT. It encodes CASSPPNRFNTEAFF.

The rearrangement uses TRBV6-4 and TRBJ1-1; a possible D gene is TRBD1 (5 bases). Trimming removed 5 bases from V and 0 bases from J, with 10 bases in between. Germline V gene sequence: CDR1 MRHNA, CDR2 SNTAGT. The CDR3 contains 14 residues. CDR3 in DNA: TGTGCCAGCAGTAGGACAATTATGAACACTGAAGCTTTCTTT. It is translated as CASSRTIMNTEAFF.

The V and J genes are TRBV30 and TRBJ1-6; the D gene is possibly TRBD1 (5 bases). Germline V lookup: CDR1 GTSNPN, CDR2 SVGIG (reference sequence). V was pared by 2 bases and J by 13 bases, with 18 bases between. The CDR3 has 14 amino acids. The CDR3 region is CAWSWDDGASPLHF. The CDR3 region has the DNA TGTGCCTGGAGTTGGGACGATGGGGCTTCGCCCCTCCACTTT. Supplemented by reference TRBV30 and TRBJ1-6, the full variable domain reads SQTIHQWPATLVQPVGSPLSLECTVEGTSNPNLYWYRQAAGRGLQLLFYSVGIGQISSEVPQNLSASRPQDRQFILSSKKLLLSDSGFYLCAWSWDDGASPLHFGNGTRLTVT.

Remarks on this clone: Because the CDR3's place on the DNA is in doubt, the DNA is left out and the CDR3 is given as listed by TCRdb. The rearrangement uses TRBV12-2 and TRBJ2-6. TRBV12-2 has pseudogene status. The CDR3 length equals 17 residues, ends included. The CDR3 sequence is CASRSQDVGAGANVLTF.

The chain uses TRBV4-1 and TRBJ2-7; 9 bases are a match to TRBD2. The V and J ends lost 0 bases and 6 bases, in that order; junction bases with no gene match: 6. Germline V gene data show CDR1 as MGHRA and CDR2 as YSYEKL. This CDR3 spans 15 amino acids. The CDR3 is CASSQEGLAGSEQYF. The CDR3 DNA reads as TGCGCCAGCAGCCAAGAAGGCCTAGCGGGGAGCGAGCAGTACTTC.

This clone has just one count. The chain employs TRBV24-1 and TRBJ2-7; D is undetermined. CDR1 KGHDR and CDR2 SFDVKD come from the germline V gene. The CDR3 length is 13 residues. Trimming shortened V by 4 bases and J by 0 bases, and 6 bases separated the two germline ends. As DNA, the CDR3 is TGTGCCACCAGTGACGGGTCCTCCTACGAGCAGTACTTC. It encodes CATSDGSSYEQYF.

V usage is TRBV4-2 and J usage is TRBJ2-7; D unclear. The germline gives CDR1 LGHNA, CDR2 YNFKEQ. V lost 4 bases and J 1 base, leaving 17 bases between the germline ends. The CDR3 is made up of 16 amino acids. The DNA for the CDR3 is TGTGCCAGCAGCCCAGAAGGACGGGCGGCATCCTACGAGCAGTACTTC. This sequence encodes CASSPEGRAASYEQYF.

V usage is TRBV6-5 and J usage is TRBJ1-5; D might be TRBD1 (6 bases). Germline lookup yields CDR1 MNHEY and CDR2 SVGAGI. V lost 6 bases, J lost 4 bases, and 13 bases lay in between. CDR3 length: 14 amino acids. In DNA, the CDR3 is TGTGCCAGCAGGACAGGACACGATAATCAGCCCCAGCATTTT. Protein: CASRTGHDNQPQHF.

The chain has TRBV11-2 and TRBJ2-1, with 10 positions matching TRBD2. The CDR3 loop spans 16 amino acids. The J segment lost 8 bases and the V segment lost 2 bases, leaving 9 bases of the junction unmatched. The germline gives CDR1 SGHAT, CDR2 FQNNGV. Here the CDR3 reads CASSLYASGSTDEQFF. The CDR3 nucleotides read TGTGCCAGCAGCTTATATGCTAGCGGGAGTACGGATGAGCAGTTCTTC.

The J gene is TRBJ2-1, the V gene TRBV2; 7 bases agree with TRBD2. The CDR3 runs to 15 residues. Unmatched junction bases numbered 7, after V lost 6 bases and J lost 2 bases. Germline CDR1 SNHLY, CDR2 FYNNEI. The CDR3 spells CASSYRAGPYNEQFF. The CDR3 nucleotides are TGTGCCAGCAGCTACCGAGCGGGACCCTACAATGAGCAGTTCTTC.

V gene TRBV10-3 combines with J gene TRBJ2-5, with TRBD2 matching 7 bases. Germline CDR1 is ENHRY and CDR2 is SYGVKD. V trimming: 4 bases; J trimming: 5 bases; junction bases outside the gene matches: 13. This CDR3 has 16 amino acids. The CDR3 DNA follows: TGTGCCATCAGTGCGGGAGGATCCGGGACTGGGGAGACCCAGTACTTC. It encodes CAISAGGSGTGETQYF.

This chain uses TRBV6-5 with TRBJ1-2; D is undetermined. V was shortened by 7 bases and J by 5 bases, with 11 bases between the two germline ends. Germline V gene data show CDR1 as MNHEY and CDR2 as SVGAGI. The CDR3 has 12 amino acids. The CDR3 DNA reads TGTGCCAGCATTCTGTATGGATATGGCTACACCTTC. As protein: CASILYGYGYTF.

The genes are TRBV11-2 and TRBJ2-7; the D gene is possibly TRBD1 (7 bases). The germline CDR1 and CDR2 sequences are SGHAT and FQNNGV. The CDR3 totals 19 residues. Deletions cut 1 base from V and 2 bases from J, with 24 bases between. CDR3 DNA: TGTGCCAGCAGCTTAGGCTTCAGGGGGGCGGGATCTTTCCCCTACGAGCAGTACTTC. Translating gives CASSLGFRGAGSFPYEQYF.

This clone has just a few counts. The rearrangement uses TRBV18 and TRBJ2-1; unclear D gene. The V end was cut by 2 bases, the J end by 0 bases, with 14 bases between. The CDR3 has 17 residues. CDR1 KGHSH and CDR2 LQKENI come from the germline V gene. Here the CDR3 reads CASSPVSSDPSYNEQFF. The CDR3 DNA follows: TGTGCCAGCTCACCAGTTTCTTCTGACCCCTCCTACAATGAGCAGTTCTTC.

The chain employs TRBV27 and TRBJ1-1, with a tentative D call TRBD1 (5 bases). Germline V lookup: CDR1 MNHEY, CDR2 SMNVEV (reference sequence). V lost 6 bases and J lost 11, with 22 bases in between. CDR3 length: 14 amino acids. Here the CDR3 reads CASSKSGTIRRAFF. In DNA form, the CDR3 reads TGTGCCAGCAGCAAGTCCGGGACGATCCGGAGGGCTTTCTTT.

This chain uses TRBV3-1 (or the pseudogene TRBV3-2) with TRBJ1-5; 7 bases match TRBD1. Germline V CDR1 and CDR2: LGHDT, YNNKEL (reference sequence). Trimming took 1 base from V and 3 from J; bases not matched to a gene: 3. The length of the CDR3 is 15 residues. CDR3 bases: TGTGCCAGCAGCCAAGCAGGGACAGACAATCAGCCCCAGCATTTT. Protein product: CASSQAGTDNQPQHF.

The chain carries TRBV2 and TRBJ2-3; D is uncertain. Trimming took off 4 bases at V and 2 bases at J, with 13 bases between the two ends. CDR1 and CDR2 from the germline V gene are SNHLY and FYNNEI. The CDR3 is made up of 15 amino acids. The CDR3 here is CASSVALTHTDTQYF. In DNA, the CDR3 is TGTGCCAGCAGTGTCGCACTCACCCACACAGATACGCAGTATTTT. Together with reference TRBV2 and TRBJ2-3, the CDR3 gives the full variable domain: EPEVTQTPSHQVTQMGQEVILRCVPISNHLYFYWYRQILGQKVEFLVSFYNNEISEKSEIFDDQFSVERPDGSNFTLKIRSTKLEDSAMYFCASSVALTHTDTQYFGPGTRLTVL.

The V call is TRBV21-1, the J call TRBJ2-7; TRBD1 is the table's D call, not checked against the DNA. TRBV21-1 is shown as a pseudogene. This CDR3 is built from 18 residues. The DNA for the CDR3 is TGTGCCAGCAGCAAAGGAAAGGACAGGGGCCCCTATCCCTACGAGCAGTACTTC. It yields the protein CASSKGKDRGPYPYEQYF.

This sequence joins TRBV4-2 and TRBJ2-3, with TRBD2 matching 12 bases. The J segment lost 4 bases and the V segment lost 0 bases, leaving 5 bases of the junction unmatched. CDR1 and CDR2 from the germline V gene are LGHNA and YNFKEQ. The CDR3 contains 17 residues. The chain's CDR3 is CASSQDRLAGEADTQYF. Written as DNA, the CDR3 is TGTGCCAGCAGCCAAGATCGACTAGCGGGAGAGGCAGATACGCAGTATTTT.